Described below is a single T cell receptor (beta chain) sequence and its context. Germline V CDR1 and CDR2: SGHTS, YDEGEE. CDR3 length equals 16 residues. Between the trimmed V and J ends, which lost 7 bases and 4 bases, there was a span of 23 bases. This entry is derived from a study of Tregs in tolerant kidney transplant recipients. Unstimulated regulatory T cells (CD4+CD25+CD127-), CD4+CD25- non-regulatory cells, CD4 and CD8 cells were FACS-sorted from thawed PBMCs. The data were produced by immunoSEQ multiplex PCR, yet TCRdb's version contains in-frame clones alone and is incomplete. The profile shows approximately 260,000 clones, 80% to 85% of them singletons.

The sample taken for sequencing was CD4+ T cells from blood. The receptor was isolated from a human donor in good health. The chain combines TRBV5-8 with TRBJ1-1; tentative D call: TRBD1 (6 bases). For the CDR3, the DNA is TGTGCCAGCCGCCCCACCACAGGGATCGGTAGCACTGAAGCTTTCTTT. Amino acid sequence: CASRPTTGIGSTEAFF.